Listed below are T cell receptor beta chains from one sample, sequenced in a study of long-term antiretroviral therapy in people with HIV. Profiled with immunoSEQ multiplex PCR; TCRdb holds only in-frame clones, not every one. The top ten hold 9% to 15% of the sample, which has 20,000 to 25,000 clones, around 81% seen once. Sequences were derived from unsorted PBMCs, sampled 0.1 years before starting antiretroviral therapy. The receptor set was obtained from a man between 40 and 49 years old with HIV. Each CDR3 is given with its conserved first and last residue. D genes are given only for firm matches. Clone size is given for some rows only: seen once, a few or many times, or a class if the clone is expanded.

j_call: TRBJ2-3; d_call: TRBD1; clone_size: .; v_call: TRBV29-1; cdr3_nt: TGCAGCGTTAGGGGAGGGACGACAGGGGGCGACACAGATACGCAGTATTTT; cdr3_aa: CSVRGGTTGGDTDTQYF
j_call: TRBJ1-1; d_call: .; clone_size: .; v_call: TRBV29-1; cdr3_nt: TGCAGCGTTGCGGACATTGAAGCTTTCTTT; cdr3_aa: CSVADIEAFF
j_call: TRBJ1-2; d_call: TRBD1; clone_size: .; v_call: TRBV5-6; cdr3_nt: TGTGCCAGCACCCTGGACAGGTGGGCCTATGGCTACACCTTC; cdr3_aa: CASTLDRWAYGYTF
j_call: TRBJ2-7; d_call: .; clone_size: .; v_call: TRBV19; cdr3_nt: TGTGCCAGTACCTCCCCCCCTAACGGGGGCAACGAGCAGTACTTC; cdr3_aa: CASTSPPNGGNEQYF
j_call: TRBJ2-1; d_call: .; clone_size: .; v_call: TRBV11-2; cdr3_nt: TGTGCCAGCAGCTTAGGTAGAACTAGTTGGCATGAGCAGTTCTTC; cdr3_aa: CASSLGRTSWHEQFF
j_call: TRBJ2-5; d_call: .; clone_size: once; v_call: TRBV6-5; cdr3_nt: TGTGCCAGCAGTTACTCACAGGTTTGGGAGACCCAGTACTTC; cdr3_aa: CASSYSQVWETQYF
j_call: TRBJ2-7; d_call: .; clone_size: few; v_call: TRBV5-1; cdr3_nt: TGCGCCAGCAGCTTACAGAGCAGCGGATCGCCGTACTTC; cdr3_aa: CASSLQSSGSPYF
j_call: TRBJ2-1; d_call: TRBD2; clone_size: .; v_call: TRBV2; cdr3_nt: TGTGCCACCCTTAATATTGGCGGGAGGGCCTTCGATGAGCAGTTCTTC; cdr3_aa: CATLNIGGRAFDEQFF
j_call: TRBJ2-1; d_call: .; clone_size: once; v_call: TRBV18; cdr3_nt: TGTGCCAGCTCACTCGGAGAGGGGCGACGCAATGAGCAGTTCTTC; cdr3_aa: CASSLGEGRRNEQFF
j_call: TRBJ1-1; d_call: .; clone_size: .; v_call: TRBV29-1; cdr3_nt: TGCAGCGTTGAAGATGTGGGGGTATGGGTAAACACTGAAGCTTTCTTT; cdr3_aa: CSVEDVGVWVNTEAFF
j_call: TRBJ1-4; d_call: .; clone_size: .; v_call: TRBV28; cdr3_nt: TGTGCCAGCAGTTTACGGGGAGGTAGTGAAAAACTGTTTTTT; cdr3_aa: CASSLRGGSEKLFF
j_call: TRBJ2-3; d_call: TRBD2; clone_size: .; v_call: TRBV7-2; cdr3_nt: TGTGCCAGCAGCTTAAGACTAGCGGGGGCCCTCACAGATACGCAGTATTTT; cdr3_aa: CASSLRLAGALTDTQYF
j_call: TRBJ2-2; d_call: .; clone_size: .; v_call: TRBV7-9; cdr3_nt: TGTGCCAGCAGCTTTGGGGAGCTGTTTTTT; cdr3_aa: CASSFGELFF
j_call: TRBJ2-1; d_call: .; clone_size: .; v_call: TRBV6-5; cdr3_nt: TGTGCCAGCAGTCCGGACACCTCCTACAATGAGCAGTTCTTC; cdr3_aa: CASSPDTSYNEQFF
j_call: TRBJ2-1; d_call: .; clone_size: .; v_call: TRBV2; cdr3_nt: TGTGCCAGCAGTGAATCGGGGGATAATGAGCAGTTCTTC; cdr3_aa: CASSESGDNEQFF
j_call: TRBJ2-1; d_call: .; clone_size: few; v_call: TRBV2; cdr3_nt: TGTGCCAGCACCTCCCTTCCGACCTACAATGAGCAGTTCTTC; cdr3_aa: CASTSLPTYNEQFF
j_call: TRBJ1-1; d_call: .; clone_size: .; v_call: TRBV7-2; cdr3_nt: TGTGCCAGCAGCTGGTTAGGGAACACTGAAGCTTTCTTT; cdr3_aa: CASSWLGNTEAFF
j_call: TRBJ2-3; d_call: .; clone_size: .; v_call: TRBV6-5; cdr3_nt: TGTGCCAGTACAGGGGAGGCAGATACGCAGTATTTT; cdr3_aa: CASTGEADTQYF
j_call: TRBJ1-5; d_call: .; clone_size: medium-sized; v_call: TRBV4-3; cdr3_nt: TGCGCCAGCAGCCTCCACCCGAACCGGGGGGGTTCCAATCAGCCCCAGCATTTT; cdr3_aa: CASSLHPNRGGSNQPQHF
j_call: TRBJ2-7; d_call: .; clone_size: few; v_call: TRBV9; cdr3_nt: TGTGCCAGCAGCGGCCCCCAAAATCCCTACGAGCAGTACTTC; cdr3_aa: CASSGPQNPYEQYF
j_call: TRBJ2-7; d_call: .; clone_size: .; v_call: TRBV18; cdr3_nt: TGTGCCAGCTCACCACCAGGACAGCCCGAGCAGTACTTC; cdr3_aa: CASSPPGQPEQYF
j_call: TRBJ1-1; d_call: .; clone_size: .; v_call: TRBV6-6; cdr3_nt: TGTGCCAGCAGTGGACTTGGGGGCGCAGCTTTCTTT; cdr3_aa: CASSGLGGAAFF
j_call: TRBJ1-2; d_call: TRBD1; clone_size: few; v_call: TRBV27; cdr3_nt: TGTGCCAGCAGTTTCACCGGGACAGGGAATGGCTACACCTTC; cdr3_aa: CASSFTGTGNGYTF
j_call: TRBJ2-5; d_call: TRBD1; clone_size: once; v_call: TRBV5-5; cdr3_nt: TGTGCCAGCAGCTCCGTCAGGGGGCTCGTAGAGACCCAGTACTTC; cdr3_aa: CASSSVRGLVETQYF
j_call: TRBJ2-2; d_call: TRBD1; clone_size: .; v_call: TRBV5-4; cdr3_nt: TGTGCCAGCAGCTTGGGAGGGACAGGGAGCACCGGGGAGCTGTTTTTT; cdr3_aa: CASSLGGTGSTGELFF
j_call: TRBJ2-5; d_call: .; clone_size: .; v_call: TRBV27; cdr3_nt: TGTGCCAGCTACCACCGGGACATACAAGAGACCCAGTACTTC; cdr3_aa: CASYHRDIQETQYF
j_call: TRBJ2-7; d_call: .; clone_size: .; v_call: TRBV9; cdr3_nt: TGTGCCAGCAGCGTAGGGCCGGGGAGCTCCTACGAGCAGTACTTC; cdr3_aa: CASSVGPGSSYEQYF
j_call: TRBJ1-5; d_call: .; clone_size: .; v_call: TRBV6-1; cdr3_nt: TGTGCCAGCACCGAACCCTTACAGTATGATCAGCCCCAGCATTTT; cdr3_aa: CASTEPLQYDQPQHF
j_call: TRBJ1-4; d_call: TRBD1; clone_size: .; v_call: TRBV18; cdr3_nt: TGTGCCAGCTCACGTGAGACAGGGACTAATGAAAAACTGTTTTTT; cdr3_aa: CASSRETGTNEKLFF
j_call: TRBJ1-1; d_call: .; clone_size: .; v_call: TRBV18; cdr3_nt: TGTGCCAGCTCACCGTCCACAGGAGAGACTGAAGCTTTCTTT; cdr3_aa: CASSPSTGETEAFF
j_call: TRBJ2-7; d_call: .; clone_size: .; v_call: TRBV7-2; cdr3_nt: TGTGCCAGCAGCCCGGAGGGTCTCTCGTACGAGCAGTACTTC; cdr3_aa: CASSPEGLSYEQYF
j_call: TRBJ2-7; d_call: .; clone_size: .; v_call: TRBV18; cdr3_nt: TGTGCCAGCTCACCAGCGGCGGTGAGCTCCTACGAGCAGTACTTC; cdr3_aa: CASSPAAVSSYEQYF
j_call: TRBJ1-6; d_call: TRBD1; clone_size: .; v_call: TRBV4-2; cdr3_nt: TGTGCCAGCAGCCAGGGACAGGGAAATTCACCCCTCCACTTT; cdr3_aa: CASSQGQGNSPLHF
j_call: TRBJ1-3; d_call: TRBD1; clone_size: .; v_call: TRBV7-8; cdr3_nt: TGTGCCAGCAGCTTAGTAGGCGGCAGGGGGCGATCTGGAAACACCATATATTTT; cdr3_aa: CASSLVGGRGRSGNTIYF
j_call: TRBJ2-7; d_call: .; clone_size: once; v_call: TRBV4-2; cdr3_nt: TGTGCCAGCAGCCAAGAATGGCAATCCTACGAGCAGTACTTC; cdr3_aa: CASSQEWQSYEQYF
j_call: TRBJ2-1; d_call: .; clone_size: .; v_call: TRBV9; cdr3_nt: TGTGCCAGCAGCGTAGCGGTGGGTTTTTACAATGAGCAGTTCTTC; cdr3_aa: CASSVAVGFYNEQFF
j_call: TRBJ2-7; d_call: .; clone_size: .; v_call: TRBV29-1; cdr3_nt: TGCAGTCCTGGCGAGTTATACGAGCAGTACTTC; cdr3_aa: CSPGELYEQYF
j_call: TRBJ2-2; d_call: .; clone_size: medium-sized; v_call: TRBV6-5; cdr3_nt: TGTGCCAGCAGTTTATTGGGGCTTGGCGGGGAGCTGTTTTTT; cdr3_aa: CASSLLGLGGELFF
j_call: TRBJ2-5; d_call: .; clone_size: .; v_call: TRBV5-8; cdr3_nt: TGTGCCAGCCGAAACTTAGGGTCTCTGGGGGAGACCCAGTACTTC; cdr3_aa: CASRNLGSLGETQYF
j_call: TRBJ2-1; d_call: .; clone_size: .; v_call: TRBV5-1; cdr3_nt: TGCGCCAGCAGCGAGAGGGCCCCTCCTTACAATGAGCAGTTCTTC; cdr3_aa: CASSERAPPYNEQFF